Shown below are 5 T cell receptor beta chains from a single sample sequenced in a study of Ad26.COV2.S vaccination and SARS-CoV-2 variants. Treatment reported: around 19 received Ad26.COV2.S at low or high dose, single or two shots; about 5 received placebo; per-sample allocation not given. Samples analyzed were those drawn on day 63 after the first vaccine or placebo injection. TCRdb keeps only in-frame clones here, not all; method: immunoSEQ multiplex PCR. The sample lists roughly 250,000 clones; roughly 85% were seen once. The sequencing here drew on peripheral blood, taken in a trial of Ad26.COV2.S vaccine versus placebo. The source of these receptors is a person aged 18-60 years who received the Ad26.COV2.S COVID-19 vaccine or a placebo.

This CDR3 is CASSKEGATGKAFF. The DNA of the CDR3 is TGTGCCAGCAGCAAAGAAGGGGCCACAGGGAAAGCTTTCTTT. The rearrangement uses TRBV21-1 and TRBJ1-1; TRBD1 is the table's D call, not checked against the DNA. TRBV21-1 is reported as a pseudogene. The CDR3 has 14 residues.

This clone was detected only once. CDR3 in amino acids: CASSLKENRTPYNEQFF. The CDR3 DNA is TGTGCCAGCAGCCTTAAAGAAAACAGGACGCCCTACAATGAGCAGTTCTTC. The gene calls are TRBV3-1 (or the pseudogene TRBV3-2) and TRBJ2-1; maybe TRBD1 (5 bases). Trimming shortened V by 4 bases and J by 2 bases, and 18 bases separated the two germline ends. This CDR3 has 17 residues. Looked up from germline, CDR1 is LGHDT and CDR2 is YNNKEL (reference sequence).

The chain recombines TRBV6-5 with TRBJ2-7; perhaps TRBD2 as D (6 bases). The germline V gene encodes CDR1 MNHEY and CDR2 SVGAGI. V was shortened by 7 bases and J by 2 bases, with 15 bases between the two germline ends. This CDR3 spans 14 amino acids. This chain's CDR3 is CASTRPGGTYEQYV. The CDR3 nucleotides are TGTGCCAGCACACGGCCGGGCGGGACCTACGAGCAGTACGTC.

CDR3: CAISVGDKETQYF. CDR3 sequence (DNA): TGTGCCATCAGTGTCGGGGACAAAGAGACCCAGTACTTC. The rearrangement links TRBV10-3 to TRBJ2-5, with a tentative D call TRBD1 (6 bases). V lost 4 bases and J 3 bases, leaving 9 bases between the germline ends. The CDR3 runs 13 residues. Germline CDR1 ENHRY, CDR2 SYGVKD.

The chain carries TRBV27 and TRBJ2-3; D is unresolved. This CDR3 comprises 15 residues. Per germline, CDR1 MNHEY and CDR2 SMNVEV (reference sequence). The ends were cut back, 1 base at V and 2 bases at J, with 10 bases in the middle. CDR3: CASSLFRQNTDTQYF. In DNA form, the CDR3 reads TGTGCCAGCAGTTTATTCCGGCAGAACACAGATACGCAGTATTTT.